The rows below give T cell receptor beta chains drawn from one sample of a study of siplizumab effects on memory and regulatory T cells. The assay was immunoSEQ multiplex PCR, and TCRdb's table has in-frame clones only and misses some. This table holds some 100,000 clones, around 95% found once. The sequenced sample was naive CD4+ T cells sorted from blood. These receptors were collected from a human donor in good health. Each CDR3 is given with its conserved first and last residue. Fields, in order: D gene, V gene, J gene, clone size, CDR3 protein, CDR3 DNA. The D gene is left open where the match is weak. Only some rows state a clone size, as once, few, many or a class for expanded clones.

d_call: -; v_call: TRBV18; j_call: TRBJ1-2; clone_size: -; cdr3_aa: CASSPDRNYGYTF; cdr3_nt: TGTGCCAGCTCACCCGACCGTAACTATGGCTACACCTTC
d_call: -; v_call: TRBV5-6; j_call: TRBJ1-3; clone_size: -; cdr3_aa: CASSLAMKTSSGNTIYF; cdr3_nt: TGTGCCAGCAGCTTGGCAATGAAGACCTCCTCTGGAAACACCATATATTTT
d_call: TRBD1; v_call: TRBV5-1; j_call: TRBJ1-1; clone_size: -; cdr3_aa: CASSGGQGRATEAFF; cdr3_nt: TGCGCCAGCAGCGGAGGACAGGGGCGGGCCACTGAAGCTTTCTTT
d_call: -; v_call: TRBV9; j_call: TRBJ1-1; clone_size: -; cdr3_aa: CASSVDSGTEAFF; cdr3_nt: TGTGCCAGCAGCGTAGATTCGGGCACTGAAGCTTTCTTT
d_call: -; v_call: TRBV5-1; j_call: TRBJ2-7; clone_size: once; cdr3_aa: CASSSPGQFHSYEQYF; cdr3_nt: TGCGCCAGCAGCTCGCCCGGGCAATTCCACTCCTACGAGCAGTACTTC
d_call: -; v_call: TRBV6-4; j_call: TRBJ1-2; clone_size: -; cdr3_aa: CASSRFLGYTF; cdr3_nt: TGTGCCAGCAGTAGGTTCCTCGGCTACACCTTC
d_call: -; v_call: TRBV12-5; j_call: TRBJ2-5; clone_size: -; cdr3_aa: CASGWGRERKETQYF; cdr3_nt: TGTGCTAGTGGTTGGGGCAGGGAGCGGAAAGAGACCCAGTACTTC
d_call: -; v_call: TRBV18; j_call: TRBJ2-3; clone_size: -; cdr3_aa: CASSEGSGSADTQYF; cdr3_nt: TGTGCCAGCTCCGAGGGCTCAGGGTCGGCAGATACGCAGTATTTT
d_call: TRBD1; v_call: TRBV4-3; j_call: TRBJ2-1; clone_size: -; cdr3_aa: CASSQEMDRAYNEQFF; cdr3_nt: TGCGCCAGCAGCCAAGAAATGGACAGGGCCTACAATGAGCAGTTCTTC
d_call: TRBD1; v_call: TRBV10-3; j_call: TRBJ2-7; clone_size: -; cdr3_aa: CAIRTGTDSYEQYF; cdr3_nt: TGTGCCATCAGAACAGGGACAGATTCCTACGAGCAGTACTTC
d_call: -; v_call: TRBV19; j_call: TRBJ1-5; clone_size: few; cdr3_aa: CASSMGGNQPQHF; cdr3_nt: TGTGCCAGTAGTATGGGTGGGAATCAGCCCCAGCATTTT
d_call: TRBD1; v_call: TRBV5-6; j_call: TRBJ2-2; clone_size: -; cdr3_aa: CASRQQGTGELFF; cdr3_nt: TGTGCCAGCAGACAACAGGGGACCGGGGAGCTGTTTTTT
d_call: TRBD2; v_call: TRBV7-3; j_call: TRBJ2-3; clone_size: -; cdr3_aa: CATARGGTDTQYF; cdr3_nt: TGTGCCACTGCGCGGGGGGGCACAGATACGCAGTATTTT
d_call: -; v_call: TRBV4-2; j_call: TRBJ2-5; clone_size: -; cdr3_aa: CANSQVTGETQYF; cdr3_nt: TGTGCCAACAGCCAAGTTACCGGAGAGACCCAGTACTTC
d_call: TRBD1; v_call: TRBV6-5; j_call: TRBJ1-1; clone_size: -; cdr3_aa: CASSGTDDAGTEAFF; cdr3_nt: TGTGCCAGCAGTGGGACAGATGACGCTGGCACTGAAGCTTTCTTT
d_call: TRBD1; v_call: TRBV10-3; j_call: TRBJ2-3; clone_size: -; cdr3_aa: CAISEAAGGVADTQYF; cdr3_nt: TGTGCCATCAGTGAGGCGGCAGGGGGAGTGGCAGATACGCAGTATTTT
d_call: -; v_call: TRBV2; j_call: TRBJ2-5; clone_size: -; cdr3_aa: CASSLYEETQYF; cdr3_nt: TGTGCCAGCAGCCTATATGAAGAGACCCAGTACTTC
d_call: -; v_call: TRBV5-1; j_call: TRBJ1-1; clone_size: -; cdr3_aa: CASSLEGNPTEAFF; cdr3_nt: TGCGCCAGCAGCTTGGAAGGGAACCCCACTGAAGCTTTCTTT
d_call: -; v_call: TRBV9; j_call: TRBJ1-1; clone_size: -; cdr3_aa: CASSVAAFGVVNTEAFF; cdr3_nt: TGTGCCAGCAGCGTAGCCGCCTTCGGGGTAGTGAACACTGAAGCTTTCTTT
d_call: TRBD1; v_call: TRBV18; j_call: TRBJ2-1; clone_size: -; cdr3_aa: CASSPSTGGSYNEQFF; cdr3_nt: TGTGCCAGCTCACCATCTACAGGGGGCTCCTACAATGAGCAGTTCTTC
d_call: TRBD1; v_call: TRBV5-1; j_call: TRBJ1-2; clone_size: -; cdr3_aa: CASSLVADRGYGYTF; cdr3_nt: TGCGCCAGCAGCTTGGTTGCGGACAGGGGCTATGGCTACACCTTC
d_call: -; v_call: TRBV6-1; j_call: TRBJ1-6; clone_size: -; cdr3_aa: CASSEQDSPLHF; cdr3_nt: TGTGCCAGCAGTGAACAGGATTCACCCCTCCACTTT